These T cell receptor beta chains were read from a single sample in a study of cytomegalovirus exposure and HLA in healthy donors. This table comes from immunoSEQ multiplex PCR, and its TCRdb copy is limited to in-frame clones, with some not included. The sample shows around 130,000 clones, just over 70% of them seen only once. Sample: PBMCs. The receptors come from a woman aged 60-75 years in good health and CMV-seropositive. CDR3s include the opening cysteine and the closing phenylalanine or tryptophan. Fields, in order: V gene, D gene, J gene, clone size, CDR3 DNA, CDR3 protein. D genes are given only for firm matches. Clone size is given for some rows only: seen once, a few or many times, or a class if the clone is expanded.

>TRBV5-1|NA|TRBJ2-7|few
TGCGCCAGCAGCCCAGAAGGGGTTTCCTACGAGCAGTACTTC
CASSPEGVSYEQYF
>TRBV29-1|NA|TRBJ1-5|NA
TGCAGCGTTGGTGGGGAGCACCAGCCCCAGCATTTT
CSVGGEHQPQHF
>TRBV27|TRBD1|TRBJ1-5|NA
TGTGCCAGCAGCCATAGGACAGGGGCGGGTAGCAATCAGCCCCAGCATTTT
CASSHRTGAGSNQPQHF
>TRBV7-9|NA|TRBJ1-2|NA
TGTGCCAGCAGCTTAGAGGGAGCCCCGTCCTATGGCTACACCTTC
CASSLEGAPSYGYTF
>TRBV11-2|NA|TRBJ1-3|NA
TGTGCCAGCAGCTTAGAAGGTCAGGCCATCTCTGGAAACACCATATATTTT
CASSLEGQAISGNTIYF
>TRBV4-2|NA|TRBJ1-2|few
TGTGCCAGCAGCCCGTGGGGGGATTCTAACTATGGCTACACCTTC
CASSPWGDSNYGYTF
>TRBV19|TRBD1|TRBJ1-1|NA
TGTGCCAGTAGTCAACAGGGGAGGAACACTGAAGCTTTCTTT
CASSQQGRNTEAFF
>TRBV5-4|NA|TRBJ1-5|NA
TGTGCCAGCAGCTTGGAATACAATCAGCCCCAGCATTTT
CASSLEYNQPQHF
>TRBV10-1|NA|TRBJ1-1|NA
TGCGCCAGCAGTGAGCAGGTGGGGCGGACTGAAGCTTTCTTT
CASSEQVGRTEAFF
>TRBV27|NA|TRBJ2-7|few
TGTGCCAGCAGCAGACAGTTTAGCTCCTACGAGCAGTACTTC
CASSRQFSSYEQYF
>TRBV5-1|NA|TRBJ2-7|NA
TGCGCCAGCAGCTTGTATGCAGGGACCTACGAGCAGTACTTC
CASSLYAGTYEQYF
>TRBV18|NA|TRBJ1-5|few
TGTGCCAGCTCACCGCGAGGACATAGCAATCAGCCCCAGCATTTT
CASSPRGHSNQPQHF
>TRBV5-1|NA|TRBJ1-4|few
TGCGCCAGCAGCCCCGGGACTACAACTAATGAAAAACTGTTTTTT
CASSPGTTTNEKLFF
>TRBV11-2|NA|TRBJ1-2|NA
TGTGCCAGCAGCCCGGAGGAGGGAAGAGGCTACACCTTC
CASSPEEGRGYTF
>TRBV2|NA|TRBJ2-3|few
TGTGCCAGCAGTGACAACACAGATACGCAGTATTTT
CASSDNTDTQYF
>TRBV7-9|NA|TRBJ1-2|NA
TGTGCCAGCAGCACTCAACAGGGTGGTCAGGGCTACACCTTC
CASSTQQGGQGYTF
>TRBV10-2|NA|TRBJ2-7|NA
TGCGCCAGTTTCCACTACGAGCAGTACTTC
CASFHYEQYF
>TRBV11-2|TRBD1|TRBJ1-2|NA
TGTGCCAGCAGGACGACCGGGACAGGGGGCGGCTACACCTTC
CASRTTGTGGGYTF
>TRBV25-1|NA|TRBJ1-1|NA
TGTGCCAGCACCCCCGGACTTCCCATGAACACTGAAGCTTTCTTT
CASTPGLPMNTEAFF
>TRBV6-5|TRBD1|TRBJ2-1|NA
TGTGCCAGCAGACCCGGGACAGGGGGGTTTGAGCAGTTCTTC
CASRPGTGGFEQFF
>TRBV18|TRBD1|TRBJ1-4|NA
TGTGCCAGCTCGCCAGACAGGGGTTCTAATGAAAAACTGTTTTTT
CASSPDRGSNEKLFF
>TRBV27|NA|TRBJ1-1|NA
TGTGCCAGCAGTTTATCAACGCGCACTGAAGCTTTCTTT
CASSLSTRTEAFF
>TRBV18|NA|TRBJ2-5|NA
TGTGCCAGCTCACCCTCGAGGGCACCCAAAGAGACCCAGTACTTC
CASSPSRAPKETQYF
>TRBV6-5|TRBD1|TRBJ1-2|NA
TGTGCCAGCAGGGAATATATCAGGGGGATGGATGGCTACACCTTC
CASREYIRGMDGYTF
>TRBV4-1|NA|TRBJ1-2|NA
TGCGCCAGCAGCCAAGTGGCCGGGAACCAGGTCTCCTGGGACTACACCTTC
CASSQVAGNQVSWDYTF
>TRBV27|TRBD2|TRBJ2-7|few
TGTGCCAGCAGTTATATTTTGGCGGGGGGAAGGGGCTACGAGCAGTACTTC
CASSYILAGGRGYEQYF
>TRBV7-3|TRBD2|TRBJ2-3|NA
TGTGCCAGCAGCTCATCCGGGGGGGGAACCACAGATACGCAGTATTTT
CASSSSGGGTTDTQYF